The T cell receptor (beta chain) described here comes from a study of shared clonotypes between healthy human individuals. Broader study findings: Sharing across four donors was highest in naive CD4 (around 5%) and lowest in memory CD8 (roughly 0.4%).

Division of CD4+ cells produced a CD45RA+ naive subset and a CD45RA-negative memory subset. Genomic DNA of every subset was divided equally among multiple immunoSEQ plates. Sorted-subset replicate PCRs used about 190 ng of genomic DNA. This amount corresponded to approximately 30,000 T cell genomes. TCRdb's copy holds only in-frame clones and misses some; the assay was immunoSEQ multiplex PCR. Here the sample spans more than 2 million clones, 95% being singletons. In the case of this clone: Its antigen is unknown.

The sequenced sample consisted of naive CD4+ T cells sorted from blood. The subset denotes: CD45RA+ positively selected. The clonotype was recovered from a man younger than 30 in good health.

The CDR3 coding sequence is TGCGCCAGCATGTCCTCAGGGGGCGCCCACGAGCAGTACTTC. Translated, it gives CASMSSGGAHEQYF. The J gene is TRBJ2-7, the V gene TRBV5-1; 8 positions match TRBD1. V shed 6 bases and J 5 bases; nucleotides not matched to a gene: 10. The CDR3 covers 14 residues. Germline V CDR1 and CDR2: SGHRS, YFSETQ.